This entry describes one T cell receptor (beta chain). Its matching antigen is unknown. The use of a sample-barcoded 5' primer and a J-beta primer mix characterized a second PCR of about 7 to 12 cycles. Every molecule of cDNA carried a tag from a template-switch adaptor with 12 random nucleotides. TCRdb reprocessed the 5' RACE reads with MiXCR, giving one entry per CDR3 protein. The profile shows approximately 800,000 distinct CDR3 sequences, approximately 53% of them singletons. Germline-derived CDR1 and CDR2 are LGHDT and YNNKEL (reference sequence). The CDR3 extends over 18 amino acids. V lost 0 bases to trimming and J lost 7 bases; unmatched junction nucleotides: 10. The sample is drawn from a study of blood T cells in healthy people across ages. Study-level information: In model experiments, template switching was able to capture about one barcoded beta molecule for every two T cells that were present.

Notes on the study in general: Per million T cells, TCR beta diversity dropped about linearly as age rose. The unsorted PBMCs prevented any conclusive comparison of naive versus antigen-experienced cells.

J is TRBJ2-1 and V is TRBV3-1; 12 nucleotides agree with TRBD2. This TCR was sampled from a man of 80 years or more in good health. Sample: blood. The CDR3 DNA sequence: TGTGCCAGCAGCCAAGACTCGATGACTAGCGGGAGAAGGAATGAGCAGTTCTTC. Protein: CASSQDSMTSGRRNEQFF.